The clone carrying this T cell receptor (beta chain) was seen a few times. Antigen unknown. Described treatment: roughly 10-day PBMC culture with coronavirus spike peptide pools or control peptides (ViraFEST assay). Days 3 and 7 were when half the medium was replaced with fresh IL-2 medium. These data are taken from a study of vaccination and CD4 T cells after COVID-19. Study-wide background: Stimulation of cells relied on overlapping spike peptides derived from SARS-CoV-2, HCoV-NL63, HCoV-OC43 and HCoV-229E.

At the Johns Hopkins FTIC core, DNA taken from cultured CD4+ T cells was sequenced by way of the Oncomine TCR Beta short-read assay. TCRdb re-analysed the PCR reads in MiXCR, keeping a single row per CDR3 protein. The sample yields 13,000 or so distinct CDR3 sequences, roughly 42% seen once. Germline loops: CDR1 WNHNN, CDR2 SYGVQD (reference sequence). The CDR3 has 12 residues. Deletions cut 8 bases from V and 4 bases from J, with 11 bases between. V is TRBV10-1 and J is TRBJ1-1, with D unresolved. This TCR was sampled from a human donor who had recovered from COVID-19. Sequencing was carried out using CD4+ T cells from blood, cultured in vitro. CDR3 coding DNA: TGCGCCAGCCCATCTTTTTTCACTGAAGCTTTCTTT. Its protein is CASPSFFTEAFF.